Listed here are 21 T cell receptor beta chains from one sample, sequenced in a study of T cells in Graves' hyperthyroidism and ophthalmopathy. Authors of the study amplified TCR beta CDR3 regions from RNA transcripts. A first-round RT-PCR of the TCR CDR3 used the HTBI primer set. TCRdb independently ran MiXCR on the multiplex PCR reads; one entry per CDR3 protein. The sample lists 350,000 or so distinct CDR3 sequences, over 15% occurring once. The sequenced sample was blood. These TCRs come from a woman between 35 and 50 years old with Graves' ophthalmopathy.

At least ten counts were recorded for this clonotype. The chain joins TRBV12-3 or TRBV12-4 to TRBJ2-7; 14 bases are a match to TRBD2. The CDR3 has 15 amino acids. V shed 6 bases and J 2 bases; nucleotides not matched to a gene: 3. The CDR3 loop reads CASSPTSGRAYEQYF. The CDR3 coding sequence is TGTGCCAGCAGCCCGACTAGCGGGAGGGCCTACGAGCAGTACTTC.

This clonotype showed up many times. The chain combines TRBV11-3 with TRBJ1-1; the D is unclear. In germline, CDR1 is SGHNT, CDR2 YENEEA. Trimming took off 0 bases at V and 12 bases at J, with 14 bases between the two ends. The CDR3 totals 13 residues. Here the CDR3 DNA reads TGTGCCAGCAGCTTAGATAACCGGGCTGGAACTTTCTTT. Its translation is CASSLDNRAGTFF.

This clonotype was counted a single time. Given a much more abundant clone one base away, this may be a read error. The chain couples TRBV6-4 to TRBJ1-1; 7 bases match TRBD1. Germline assignment: CDR1 MRHNA and CDR2 SNTAGT. The CDR3 spans 15 residues. In DNA, the CDR3 is TGTGTCAGCAGTGAAAACGTCGCAGGGGGCACTGAAGCTTTCTTT. It specifies CVSSENVAGGTEAFF.

This clonotype has ten or more counts. This rearrangement joins TRBV20-1 to TRBJ1-6; perhaps TRBD1 as D (5 bases). Per germline, CDR1 DFQATT and CDR2 SNEGSKA (reference sequence). This CDR3 spans 14 amino acids. V was trimmed by 5 bases and J by 4 bases, leaving 12 bases between them. CDR3: CSAPGRGYNSPLHF. The CDR3 coding sequence is TGCAGTGCTCCCGGGAGGGGATATAATTCACCCCTCCACTTT.

There are many counts of this clonotype. The chain joins TRBV12-3 or TRBV12-4 to TRBJ1-1; D call uncertain. The V end was cut by 6 bases, the J end by 5 bases, with 19 bases between. CDR3 size: 15 residues. CDR3: CASSVLEVTGTEAFF. CDR3 in DNA: TGTGCCAGCAGCGTACTAGAGGTCACGGGGACTGAAGCTTTCTTT.

The chain employs TRBV27 and TRBJ2-7; D gene ambiguous. The germline V gene encodes CDR1 MNHEY and CDR2 SMNVEV (reference sequence). The CDR3 runs 16 residues. V was cut by 6 bases and J by 2 bases, with 20 bases left in between. The CDR3 DNA is TGTGCCAGCAGCCCTTTCGGGCAGACCATTCCCTACGAGCAGTACTTC. This codes for CASSPFGQTIPYEQYF.

This clonotype was recorded many times. CDR3: CASSMRWGETQYF. In nucleotides, the CDR3 is TGTGCCAGTAGTATGAGGTGGGGGGAGACCCAGTACTTC. The chain couples TRBV19 to TRBJ2-5, with D perhaps given as TRBD1 or TRBD2 (5 bases each). The CDR3 runs to 13 residues. Between the trimmed V and J ends, which lost 3 bases and 5 bases, there was a span of 10 bases. Germline V gene lookup returns CDR1 LNHDA and CDR2 SQIVND (reference sequence).

V usage is TRBV30 and J usage is TRBJ1-5; TRBD1 agrees at 9 bases. Trimming cost V 1 base and J 7 bases; bases outside gene matches: 2. The CDR3 runs to 13 residues. In germline, CDR1 is GTSNPN, CDR2 SVGIG (reference sequence). CDR3 in DNA: TGTGCCTGGAGTGGACAGGGGGAACAGCCCCAGCATTTT. It yields the protein CAWSGQGEQPQHF.

This clonotype occurred once. The chain is built from TRBV6-1 and TRBJ1-1, with D perhaps TRBD1 (6 bases). V was pared by 6 bases and J by 0 bases, with 11 bases between. Germline V gene lookup returns CDR1 MNHNS and CDR2 SASEGT. The CDR3 has 14 amino acids. CDR3 nucleotides: TGTGCCAGCAGCGGGGACAAGATGAACACTGAAGCTTTCTTT. As protein: CASSGDKMNTEAFF.

This chain uses TRBV24-1 with TRBJ2-2; TRBD1 agrees at 7 bases. The CDR3 has 16 residues. Germline V gives CDR1 KGHDR, CDR2 SFDVKD. V was pared by 4 bases and J by 2 bases, with 6 bases of the junction left unmatched. CDR3 coding DNA: TGTGCCACCAGTGACCAACGACAGGGTAACACCGGGGAGCTGTTTTTT. Amino acid sequence: CATSDQRQGNTGELFF.

This clonotype was seen ten or more times. The germline gene is not matched at one end of the junction; a read error may be the cause. V usage is TRBV6-5 and J usage is TRBJ2-4; the match to TRBD1 covers 9 bases. Germline lookup yields CDR1 MNHEY and CDR2 SVGAGI. The CDR3 is made up of 15 amino acids. DNA for the CDR3: TGTGCCAGCGGTTACGGGGGGACAGGGAAAAACATTCAGTACTTC. As protein: CASGYGGTGKNIQYF.

The chain has TRBV6-1 and TRBJ2-2; 8 bases are a match to TRBD2. Germline V gene lookup returns CDR1 MNHNS and CDR2 SASEGT. The CDR3 sequence is 16 residues long. The J segment lost 4 bases and the V segment lost 7 bases, leaving 11 bases of the junction unmatched. CDR3 nucleotide sequence: TGTGCCAGCACCTCTTCCCCAGCGGGAGTCACCGGGGAGCTGTTTTTT. Protein sequence: CASTSSPAGVTGELFF.

This clonotype was observed many times. The CDR3 loop is CASSLGTGGGQPQHF. CDR3 in DNA: TGTGCCAGCAGTTTAGGGACAGGGGGCGGTCAGCCCCAGCATTTT. The gene calls are TRBV28 and TRBJ1-5, with TRBD1 matching over 12 bases. The germline V gene encodes CDR1 MDHEN and CDR2 SYDVKM. The CDR3 totals 15 residues. V gave up 2 bases and J gave up 6 bases; unmatched junction bases: 2.

On this clonotype: This may be a read error, as it is one base from a much larger clone. The missing conserved phenylalanine or tryptophan at the end of this CDR3 makes a read error likely. The rearrangement links TRBV28 to TRBJ2-7; tentatively, D is TRBD2 (5 bases). Germline V gene sequence: CDR1 MDHEN, CDR2 SYDVKM. CDR3 length: 17 residues. Between the trimmed V and J ends, which lost 3 bases and 4 bases, there was a span of 22 bases. The CDR3 reads CASSFGWGKRLKYEQYL. In DNA form, the CDR3 reads TGTGCCAGCAGTTTTGGTTGGGGAAAAAGACTAAAATACGAGCAGTACCTC.

This clonotype was observed many times. The chain carries TRBV6-1 and TRBJ2-3; weak D call: TRBD1 (6 bases). Germline V lookup: CDR1 MNHNS, CDR2 SASEGT. Trimming cost V 5 bases and J 2 bases, with 14 bases left between them. CDR3 size: 15 residues. CDR3: CASSPGQTNTDTQYF. In DNA, the CDR3 is TGTGCCAGCAGTCCCGGACAGACAAACACAGATACGCAGTATTTT.

This clonotype was observed at least ten times. The rearrangement links TRBV19 to TRBJ2-7, with 10 bases identical to TRBD2. Per the germline V gene, CDR1 is LNHDA and CDR2 is SQIVND (reference sequence). There are 15 residues in the CDR3. V shed 5 bases, J shed 1 base, and the junction held 5 bases outside the gene matches. CDR3 nucleotide sequence: TGTGCCAGTAGTTCCCTAGCGGGAGAGTCCTACGAGCAGTACTTC. Protein product: CASSSLAGESYEQYF.

This clonotype was detected ten times or more. This sequence joins TRBV10-2 and TRBJ2-2; D possibly corresponds to TRBD1 (5 bases). This CDR3 has 13 amino acids. V was pared by 8 bases and J by 1 base, with 8 bases between. CDR1 and CDR2 from the germline V gene are WSHSY and SAAADI. CDR3 sequence (DNA): TGCGCCAGCGGACATCAGAACACCGGGGAGCTGTTTTTT. Its translation is CASGHQNTGELFF.

About this clonotype itself: A much larger clone lies one base from this, so it may be a read error. The V gene is TRBV11-2, the J gene TRBJ2-6, with D hard to call. The V end was cut by 9 bases, the J end by 0 bases, with 9 bases between. The CDR3 extends over 14 amino acids. In germline, CDR1 is SGHAT, CDR2 FQNNGV. For the CDR3, the DNA is TGTGCCAGAGTCAGTATCTCTGGGGCCAACGTCCTGACTTTC. Encoded protein: CARVSISGANVLTF. The whole variable domain, remainder taken from reference TRBV11-2 and TRBJ2-6, is EAGVAQSPRYKIIEKRQSVAFWCNPISGHATLYWYQQILGQGPKLLIQFQNNGVVDDSQLPKDRFSAERLKGVDSTLKIQPAKLEDSAVYLCARVSISGANVLTFGAGSRLTVL.

This chain joins TRBV7-6 and TRBJ2-5; weak D call: TRBD1 (5 bases). CDR1 is SGHVS and CDR2 is FNYEAQ in the germline V gene. CDR3 size: 15 residues. V lost 7 bases and J lost 4, with 19 bases in between. The CDR3 reads CASTIGATGAETQYF. DNA for the CDR3: TGTGCCAGCACTATTGGGGCTACTGGGGCAGAGACCCAGTACTTC. Full variable domain (remainder filled in from reference TRBV7-6 and TRBJ2-5): GAGVSQSPRYKVTKRGQDVALRCDPISGHVSLYWYRQALGQGPEFLTYFNYEAQQDKSGLPNDRFSAERPEGSISTLTIQRTEQRDSAMYRCASTIGATGAETQYFGPGTRLLVL.

The chain combines TRBV4-3 with TRBJ1-2; TRBD1 might be the D (6 bases). V was clipped by 0 bases and J by 5 bases, with 16 bases between them. From germline, CDR1 is LGHNA and CDR2 YSLEER. The CDR3 extends over 16 amino acids. In DNA form, the CDR3 reads TGCGCCAGCAGCCAAGATGGGACCCAAAGGGGGTATGGCTACACCTTC. It translates to CASSQDGTQRGYGYTF.

In its sample, this clonotype was seen many times. The rearrangement joins TRBV6-2 or TRBV6-3 to TRBJ2-7; TRBD2 matches 12 bases. Germline V lookup: CDR1 MNHEY, CDR2 SVGEGT. V shed 6 bases and J 0 bases; nucleotides not matched to a gene: 6. This CDR3 has 16 amino acids. CDR3 nucleotides: TGTGCCAGCAGCTATGGGACTAGCGGGCACTCCTACGAGCAGTACTTC. It specifies CASSYGTSGHSYEQYF.